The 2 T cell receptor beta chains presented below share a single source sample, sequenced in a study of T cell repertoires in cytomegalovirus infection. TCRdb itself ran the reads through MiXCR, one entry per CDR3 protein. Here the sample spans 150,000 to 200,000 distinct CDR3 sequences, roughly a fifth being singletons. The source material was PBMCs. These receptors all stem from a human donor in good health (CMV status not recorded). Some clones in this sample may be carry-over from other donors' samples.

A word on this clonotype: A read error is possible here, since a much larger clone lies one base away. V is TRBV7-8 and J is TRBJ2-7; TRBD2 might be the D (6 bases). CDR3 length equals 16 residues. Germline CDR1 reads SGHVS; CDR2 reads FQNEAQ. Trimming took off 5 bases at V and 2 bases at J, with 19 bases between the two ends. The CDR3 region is CASSHGTAAFPYEQYF. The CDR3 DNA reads TGTGCCAGCAGCCACGGGACTGCCGCCTTCCCCTACGAGCAGTACTTC.

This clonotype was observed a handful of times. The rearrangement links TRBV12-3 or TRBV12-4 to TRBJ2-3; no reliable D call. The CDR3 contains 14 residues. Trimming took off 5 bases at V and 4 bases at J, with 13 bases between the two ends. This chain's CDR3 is CASSPGPVADTQYF. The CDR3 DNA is TGTGCCAGCAGTCCCGGTCCCGTGGCAGATACGCAGTATTTT.